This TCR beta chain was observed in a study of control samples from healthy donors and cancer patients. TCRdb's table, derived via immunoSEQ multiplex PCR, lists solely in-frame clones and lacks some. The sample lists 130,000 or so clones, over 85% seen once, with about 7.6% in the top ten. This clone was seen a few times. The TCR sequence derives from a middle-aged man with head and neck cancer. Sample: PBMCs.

CDR3 loop: CASSLVAGGGNQPQHF. The CDR3 DNA reads as TGTGCCAGCAGCTTAGTTGCAGGGGGCGGAAATCAGCCCCAGCATTTT. The V and J genes are TRBV5-8 and TRBJ1-5; 8 positions match TRBD1. The V gene end was trimmed by 2 bases and the J gene end by 4 bases; junction bases not matched to a gene: 8. Germline V gene lookup returns CDR1 SGHTS and CDR2 YDEGEE. The CDR3 contains 16 residues.